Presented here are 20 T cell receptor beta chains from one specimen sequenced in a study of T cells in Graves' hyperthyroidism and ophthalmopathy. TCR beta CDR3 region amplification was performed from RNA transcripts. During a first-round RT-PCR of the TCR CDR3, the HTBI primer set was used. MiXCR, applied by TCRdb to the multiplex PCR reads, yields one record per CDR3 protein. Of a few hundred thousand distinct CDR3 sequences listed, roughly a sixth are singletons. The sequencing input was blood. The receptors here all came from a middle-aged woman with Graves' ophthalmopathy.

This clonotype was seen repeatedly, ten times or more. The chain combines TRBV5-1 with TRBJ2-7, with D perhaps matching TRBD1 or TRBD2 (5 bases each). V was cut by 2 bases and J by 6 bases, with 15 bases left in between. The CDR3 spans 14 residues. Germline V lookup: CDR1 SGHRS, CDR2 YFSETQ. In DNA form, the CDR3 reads TGCGCCAGCAGCTTCAGGACAACCGCGGGCGAGCAGTACTTC. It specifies CASSFRTTAGEQYF.

CDR3 sequence: CASSLTIDGNQPQHF. The CDR3 DNA sequence: TGTGCCAGCAGCTTAACGATCGACGGCAATCAGCCCCAGCATTTT. The V and J genes are TRBV11-3 and TRBJ1-5; D is unclear. The V gene's germline CDR1 is SGHNT and CDR2 YENEEA. The CDR3 contains 15 residues. V was cut by 2 bases and J by 2 bases, with 10 bases left in between.

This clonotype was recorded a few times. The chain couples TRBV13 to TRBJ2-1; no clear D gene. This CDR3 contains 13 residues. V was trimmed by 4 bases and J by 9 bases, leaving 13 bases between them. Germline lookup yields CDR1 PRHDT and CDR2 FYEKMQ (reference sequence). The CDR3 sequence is CASSCRNCPEQFF. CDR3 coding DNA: TGTGCCAGCAGCTGTCGAAACTGCCCTGAGCAGTTCTTC.

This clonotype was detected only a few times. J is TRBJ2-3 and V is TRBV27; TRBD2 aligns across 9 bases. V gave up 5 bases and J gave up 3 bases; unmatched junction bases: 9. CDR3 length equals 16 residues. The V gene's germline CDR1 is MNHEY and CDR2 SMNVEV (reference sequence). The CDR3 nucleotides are TGTGCCAGCAGTACTTTGGCGGGAGGGCTGACAGATACGCAGTATTTT. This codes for CASSTLAGGLTDTQYF.

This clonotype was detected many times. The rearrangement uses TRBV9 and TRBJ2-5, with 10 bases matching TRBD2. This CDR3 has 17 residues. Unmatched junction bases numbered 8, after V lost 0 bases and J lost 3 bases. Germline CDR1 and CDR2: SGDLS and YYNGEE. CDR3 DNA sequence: TGTGCCAGCAGCGTAGGGGCTAGCGGGGGACGAGAAGAGACCCAGTACTTC. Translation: CASSVGASGGREETQYF.

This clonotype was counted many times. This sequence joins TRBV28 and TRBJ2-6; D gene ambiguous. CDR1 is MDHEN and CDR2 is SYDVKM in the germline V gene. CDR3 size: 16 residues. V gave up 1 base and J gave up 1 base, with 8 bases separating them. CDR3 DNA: TGTGCCAGCAGTTTATTGCAGGATTCTGGGGCCAACGTCCTGACTTTC. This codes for CASSLLQDSGANVLTF.

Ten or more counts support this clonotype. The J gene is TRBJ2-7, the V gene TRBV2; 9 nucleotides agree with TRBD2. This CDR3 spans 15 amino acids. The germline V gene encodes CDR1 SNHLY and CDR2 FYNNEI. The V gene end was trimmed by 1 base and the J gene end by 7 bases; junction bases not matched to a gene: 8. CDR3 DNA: TGTGCCAGCAGTGAAGGAGGCGGGGGGGGGGAGGAGCAGTACTTC. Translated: CASSEGGGGGEEQYF.

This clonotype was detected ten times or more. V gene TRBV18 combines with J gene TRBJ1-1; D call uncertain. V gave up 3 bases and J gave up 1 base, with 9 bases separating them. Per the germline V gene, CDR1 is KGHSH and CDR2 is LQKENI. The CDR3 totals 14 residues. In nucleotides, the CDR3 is TGTGCCAGCTCACCTGCCAGATCGAACACTGAAGCTTTCTTT. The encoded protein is CASSPARSNTEAFF.

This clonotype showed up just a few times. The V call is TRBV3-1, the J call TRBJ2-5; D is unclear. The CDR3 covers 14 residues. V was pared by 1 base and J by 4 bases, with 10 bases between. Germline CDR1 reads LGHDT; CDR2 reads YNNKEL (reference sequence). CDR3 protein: CASSQGPAGETQYF. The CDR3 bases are TGTGCCAGCAGCCAAGGCCCGGCCGGAGAGACCCAGTACTTC.

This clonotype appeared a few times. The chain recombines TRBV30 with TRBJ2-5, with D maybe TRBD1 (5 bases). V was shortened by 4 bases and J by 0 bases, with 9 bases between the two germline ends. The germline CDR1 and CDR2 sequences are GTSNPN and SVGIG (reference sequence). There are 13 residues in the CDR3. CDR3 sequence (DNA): TGTGCCTGGACAGGGCCCGACCAAGAGACCCAGTACTTC. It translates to CAWTGPDQETQYF.

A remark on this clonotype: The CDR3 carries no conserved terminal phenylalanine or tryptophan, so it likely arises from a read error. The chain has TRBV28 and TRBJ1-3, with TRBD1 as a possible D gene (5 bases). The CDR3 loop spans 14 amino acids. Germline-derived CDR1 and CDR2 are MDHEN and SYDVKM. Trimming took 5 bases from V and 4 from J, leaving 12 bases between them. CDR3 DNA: TGTGCCAGCAGTACTGGGGGTACCGGAAACACCATATATTCT. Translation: CASSTGGTGNTIYS.

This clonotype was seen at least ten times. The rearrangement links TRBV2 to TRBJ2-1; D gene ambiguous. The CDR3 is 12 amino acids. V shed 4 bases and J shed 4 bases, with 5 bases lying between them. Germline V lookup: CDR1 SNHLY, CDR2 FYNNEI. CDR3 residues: CASSGSYNEQFF. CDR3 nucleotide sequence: TGTGCCAGCAGTGGCAGTTACAATGAGCAGTTCTTC. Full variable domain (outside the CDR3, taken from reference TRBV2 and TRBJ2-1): EPEVTQTPSHQVTQMGQEVILRCVPISNHLYFYWYRQILGQKVEFLVSFYNNEISEKSEIFDDQFSVERPDGSNFTLKIRSTKLEDSAMYFCASSGSYNEQFFGPGTRLTVL.

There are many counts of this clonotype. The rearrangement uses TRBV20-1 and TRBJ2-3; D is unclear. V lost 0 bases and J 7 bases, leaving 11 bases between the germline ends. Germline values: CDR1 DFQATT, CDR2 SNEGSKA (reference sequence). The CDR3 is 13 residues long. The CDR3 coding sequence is TGCAGTGCTAGAGATGTTCTTCAGAATACGCAGTATTTT. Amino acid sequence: CSARDVLQNTQYF.

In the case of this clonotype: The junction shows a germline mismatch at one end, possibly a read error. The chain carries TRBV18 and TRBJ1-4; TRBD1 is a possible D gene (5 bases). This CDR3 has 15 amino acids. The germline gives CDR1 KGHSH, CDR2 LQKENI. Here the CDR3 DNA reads TGTACCAGCTCACCACTGGGGACGTCTAATGAAAAACTGTTTTTT. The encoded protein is CTSSPLGTSNEKLFF.

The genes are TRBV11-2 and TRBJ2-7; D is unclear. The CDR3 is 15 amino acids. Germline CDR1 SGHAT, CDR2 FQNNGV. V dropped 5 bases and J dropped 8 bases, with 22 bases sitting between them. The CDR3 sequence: CASSDGGTLLVQQYF. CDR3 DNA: TGTGCCAGCAGCGATGGCGGAACCCTGTTGGTGCAGCAGTACTTC.

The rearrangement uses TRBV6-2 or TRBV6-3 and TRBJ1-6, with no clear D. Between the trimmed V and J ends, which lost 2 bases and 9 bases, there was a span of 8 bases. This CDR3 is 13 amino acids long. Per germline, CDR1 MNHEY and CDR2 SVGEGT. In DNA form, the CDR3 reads TGTGCCAGCAGTTACCGGCCGGGTTCACCCCTCCACTTT. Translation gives CASSYRPGSPLHF.

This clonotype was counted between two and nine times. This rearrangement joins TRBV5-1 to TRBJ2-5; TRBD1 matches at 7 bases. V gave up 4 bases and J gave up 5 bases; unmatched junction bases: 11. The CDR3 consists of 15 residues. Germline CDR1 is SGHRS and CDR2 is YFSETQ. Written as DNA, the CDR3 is TGCGCCAGCAGCATTAGACAGGGCGCGTGGGAGACCCAGTACTTC. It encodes CASSIRQGAWETQYF.

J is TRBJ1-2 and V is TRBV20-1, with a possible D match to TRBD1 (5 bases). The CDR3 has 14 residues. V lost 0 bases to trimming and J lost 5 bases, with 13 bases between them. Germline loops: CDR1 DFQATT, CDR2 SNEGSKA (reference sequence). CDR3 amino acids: CSARDFRDPYGYTF. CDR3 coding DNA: TGCAGTGCTAGAGATTTTAGGGACCCATATGGCTACACCTTC.

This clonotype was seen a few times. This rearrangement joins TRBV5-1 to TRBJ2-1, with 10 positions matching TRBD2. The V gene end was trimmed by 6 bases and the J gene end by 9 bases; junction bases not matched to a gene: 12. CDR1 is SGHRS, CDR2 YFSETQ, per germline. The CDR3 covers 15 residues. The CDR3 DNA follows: TGCGCCAGCACCCCAGATTCCCTAGCGGGAGCTGAGCAGTTCTTC. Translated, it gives CASTPDSLAGAEQFF.

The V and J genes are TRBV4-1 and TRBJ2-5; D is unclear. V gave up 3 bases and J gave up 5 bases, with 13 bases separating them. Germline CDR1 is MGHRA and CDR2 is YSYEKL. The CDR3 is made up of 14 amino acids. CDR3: CASSQVLSTETQYF. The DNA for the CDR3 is TGCGCCAGCAGCCAGGTTCTTAGCACGGAGACCCAGTACTTC.